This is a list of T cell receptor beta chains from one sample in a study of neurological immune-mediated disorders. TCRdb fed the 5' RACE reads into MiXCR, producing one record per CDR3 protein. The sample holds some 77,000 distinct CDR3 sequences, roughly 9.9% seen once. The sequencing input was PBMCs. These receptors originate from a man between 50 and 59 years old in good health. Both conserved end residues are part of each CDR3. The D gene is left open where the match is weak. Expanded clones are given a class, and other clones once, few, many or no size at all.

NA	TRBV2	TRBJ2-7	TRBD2	CASNVGGRHEQYF	TGTGCCAGCAACGTGGGCGGGAGACACGAGCAGTACTTC
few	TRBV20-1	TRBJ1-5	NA	CSAVPMLASNQPQHF	TGCAGTGCCGTCCCAATGTTAGCTAGCAATCAGCCCCAGCATTTT
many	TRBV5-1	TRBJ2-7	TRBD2	CASSLLAGESIYEQYF	TGCGCCAGCAGCTTGCTAGCGGGAGAATCGATCTACGAGCAGTACTTC
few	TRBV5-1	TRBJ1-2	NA	CASSLTGSEEGYTF	TGCGCCAGCAGCTTGACAGGGAGTGAGGAGGGCTACACCTTC
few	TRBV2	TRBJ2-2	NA	CASRQETGELFF	TGTGCCAGCAGACAGGAAACCGGGGAGCTGTTTTTT
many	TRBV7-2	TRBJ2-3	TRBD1	CASQGAGLGTDTQYF	TGTGCCAGCCAGGGGGCTGGTCTTGGCACAGATACGCAGTATTTT
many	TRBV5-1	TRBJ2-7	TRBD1	CASSQTGAEQSHEQYF	TGCGCCAGCAGCCAAACAGGGGCTGAACAATCCCACGAGCAGTACTTC
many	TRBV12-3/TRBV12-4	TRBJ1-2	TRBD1	CASSQVDRGHSYGYTF	TGTGCCAGCAGCCAAGTGGACAGGGGGCACAGCTATGGCTACACCTTC
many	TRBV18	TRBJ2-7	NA	CASSPGTQGEQYF	TGTGCCAGCTCACCAGGTACCCAGGGCGAGCAGTACTTC
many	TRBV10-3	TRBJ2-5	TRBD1	CAISDGTGIPETQYF	TGTGCCATCAGTGATGGGACAGGGATTCCAGAGACCCAGTACTTC
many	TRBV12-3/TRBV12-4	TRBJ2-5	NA	CASSLLAVQETQYF	TGTGCCAGCAGCCTTTTAGCGGTACAAGAGACCCAGTACTTC
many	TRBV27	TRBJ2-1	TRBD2	CAAMGGTSVGNEQFF	TGTGCCGCAATGGGGGGGACTAGCGTGGGGAATGAGCAGTTCTTC
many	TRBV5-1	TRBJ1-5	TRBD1	CASSPETGANQPQHF	TGCGCCAGCAGCCCAGAAACAGGGGCGAATCAGCCCCAGCATTTT
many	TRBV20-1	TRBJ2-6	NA	CSAARRARGANVLTF	TGCAGTGCTGCCCGCCGGGCAAGGGGGGCCAACGTCCTGACTTTC
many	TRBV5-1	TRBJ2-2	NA	CASRLSQLNTGELFF	TGCGCCAGCAGACTTAGTCAGTTGAACACCGGGGAGCTGTTTTTT
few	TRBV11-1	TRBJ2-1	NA	CASSLDPLRTKQFF	TGTGCCAGCAGCTTAGACCCCCTTAGAACCAAGCAGTTCTTC
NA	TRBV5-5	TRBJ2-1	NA	CASSYRSSYNEQFF	TGTGCCAGCAGCTACAGGAGTTCCTACAATGAGCAGTTCTTC
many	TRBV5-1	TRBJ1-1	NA	CASSLGLLNTEAFF	TGCGCCAGCAGCTTGGGACTTTTGAACACTGAAGCTTTCTTT
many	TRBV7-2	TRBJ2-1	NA	CASSFERYNEQFF	TGTGCCAGCAGCTTCGAGCGGTACAATGAGCAGTTCTTC
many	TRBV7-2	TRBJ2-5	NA	CASSPGSGTGETQYF	TGTGCCAGCAGCCCCGGGTCGGGAACGGGGGAGACCCAGTACTTC
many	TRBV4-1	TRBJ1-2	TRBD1	CASSRRDRGGYGYTF	TGCGCCAGCAGCCGCCGGGACAGGGGGGGCTATGGCTACACCTTC
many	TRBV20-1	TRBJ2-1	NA	CSARNLRGDEQFF	TGCAGTGCTAGAAACTTGAGGGGGGATGAGCAGTTCTTC
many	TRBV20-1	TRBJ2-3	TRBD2	CSANGGRAIGDTQYF	TGCAGTGCTAACGGCGGGAGGGCCATTGGAGATACGCAGTATTTT
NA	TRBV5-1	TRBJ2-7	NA	CASSSGGGYEQYF	TGCGCCAGCAGCTCGGGGGGCGGATACGAGCAGTACTTC
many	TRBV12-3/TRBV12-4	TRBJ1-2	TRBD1	CASRPPTGLDGYTF	TGTGCCAGCAGGCCTCCGACAGGGTTGGATGGCTACACCTTC
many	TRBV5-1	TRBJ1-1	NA	CASSLAGDEAFF	TGCGCCAGCAGCTTGGCCGGCGACGAAGCTTTCTTT
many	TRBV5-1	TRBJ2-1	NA	CASSLVQGEQFF	TGCGCCAGCAGCTTAGTACAGGGTGAGCAGTTCTTC
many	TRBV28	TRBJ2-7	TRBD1	CASSGPGQAGYKQYF	TGTGCCAGCAGTGGGCCGGGACAGGCGGGGTACAAGCAGTACTTC
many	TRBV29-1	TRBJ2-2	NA	CSVEDEGRTNTGELFF	TGCAGCGTTGAAGATGAGGGGCGGACTAACACCGGGGAGCTGTTTTTT
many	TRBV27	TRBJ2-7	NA	CASSSNRGGYEQYF	TGTGCCAGCAGTTCTAACAGGGGAGGCTACGAGCAGTACTTC
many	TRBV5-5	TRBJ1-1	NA	CASSLIIPANTEAFF	TGTGCCAGCAGCTTAATAATCCCAGCGAACACTGAAGCTTTCTTT
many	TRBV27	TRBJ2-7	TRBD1	CASSMTGSNEQYF	TGTGCCAGCAGCATGACAGGGTCGAACGAGCAGTACTTC
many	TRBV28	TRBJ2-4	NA	CASSLPPENIQYF	TGTGCCAGCAGTTTACCGCCGGAAAACATTCAGTACTTC
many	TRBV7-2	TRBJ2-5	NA	CASSFRDLGAQYF	TGTGCCAGCAGCTTTAGGGACCTGGGGGCCCAGTACTTC
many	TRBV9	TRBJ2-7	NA	CASSPGRGSSSYEQYF	TGTGCCAGCAGCCCCGGCCGCGGTTCGAGCTCCTACGAGCAGTACTTC
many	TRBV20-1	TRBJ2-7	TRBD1	CSARDRGQGLSYEQYF	TGCAGTGCTAGAGATAGGGGACAGGGTCTTAGCTACGAGCAGTACTTC
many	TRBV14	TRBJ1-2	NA	CASSPRIRGAHGYTF	TGTGCCAGCAGCCCAAGGATAAGGGGGGCGCATGGCTACACCTTC
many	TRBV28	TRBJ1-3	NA	CASSPTDRNTIYF	TGTGCCAGCAGCCCCACCGACAGAAACACCATATATTTT
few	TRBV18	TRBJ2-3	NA	CASSPMFQRAADTQYF	TGTGCCAGCTCACCAATGTTCCAGCGAGCGGCGGATACGCAGTATTTT
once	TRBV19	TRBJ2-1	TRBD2	CASSLDSPGLASDEQFF	TGTGCCAGTAGCCTGGACAGTCCGGGACTAGCATCTGATGAGCAGTTCTTC
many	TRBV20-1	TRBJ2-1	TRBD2	CSARDGGRGHNEQFF	TGCAGTGCTAGAGATGGGGGGAGGGGTCACAATGAGCAGTTCTTC
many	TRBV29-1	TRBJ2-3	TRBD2	CSVDGGGFDTQYF	TGCAGCGTTGATGGGGGGGGTTTCGATACGCAGTATTTT
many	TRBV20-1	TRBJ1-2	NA	CSAILTGTYGYTF	TGCAGTGCCATTCTTACAGGGACCTATGGCTACACCTTC
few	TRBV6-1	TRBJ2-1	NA	CASRGRYEQFF	TGTGCCAGCAGGGGGAGATATGAGCAGTTCTTC
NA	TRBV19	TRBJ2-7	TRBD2	CASKAGLAGDPYEQYF	TGTGCCAGTAAGGCGGGACTAGCGGGAGATCCCTACGAGCAGTACTTC
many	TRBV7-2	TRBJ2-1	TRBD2	CASSLVLGGASGNEQFF	TGTGCCAGCAGCTTAGTCCTCGGGGGGGCTAGCGGCAATGAGCAGTTCTTC
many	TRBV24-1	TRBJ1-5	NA	CATSDPRGNQPQHF	TGTGCCACCAGTGATCCCAGGGGTAATCAGCCCCAGCATTTT
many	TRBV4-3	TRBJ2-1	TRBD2	CASSQGTGTTYNEQFF	TGCGCCAGCAGCCAAGGTACCGGGACTACCTACAATGAGCAGTTCTTC
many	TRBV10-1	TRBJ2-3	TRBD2	CASSVTSGGTGSSTDTQYF	TGCGCCAGCAGCGTGACTAGCGGGGGGACCGGATCTAGCACAGATACGCAGTATTTT
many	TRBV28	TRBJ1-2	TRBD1	CASSFQGTGDGYTF	TGTGCCAGCAGTTTCCAAGGGACAGGGGATGGCTACACCTTC
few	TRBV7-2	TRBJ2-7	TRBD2	CASSKGLAGGEQYF	TGTGCCAGCAGCAAGGGACTAGCGGGAGGTGAGCAGTACTTC
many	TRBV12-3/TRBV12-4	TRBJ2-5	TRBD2	CASSLLAGPETQYF	TGTGCCAGCAGTTTATTAGCGGGGCCGGAGACCCAGTACTTC
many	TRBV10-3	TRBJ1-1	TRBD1	CAISRSQYRGGMNTEAFF	TGTGCCATCAGCCGTTCTCAATACAGGGGGGGAATGAACACTGAAGCTTTCTTT